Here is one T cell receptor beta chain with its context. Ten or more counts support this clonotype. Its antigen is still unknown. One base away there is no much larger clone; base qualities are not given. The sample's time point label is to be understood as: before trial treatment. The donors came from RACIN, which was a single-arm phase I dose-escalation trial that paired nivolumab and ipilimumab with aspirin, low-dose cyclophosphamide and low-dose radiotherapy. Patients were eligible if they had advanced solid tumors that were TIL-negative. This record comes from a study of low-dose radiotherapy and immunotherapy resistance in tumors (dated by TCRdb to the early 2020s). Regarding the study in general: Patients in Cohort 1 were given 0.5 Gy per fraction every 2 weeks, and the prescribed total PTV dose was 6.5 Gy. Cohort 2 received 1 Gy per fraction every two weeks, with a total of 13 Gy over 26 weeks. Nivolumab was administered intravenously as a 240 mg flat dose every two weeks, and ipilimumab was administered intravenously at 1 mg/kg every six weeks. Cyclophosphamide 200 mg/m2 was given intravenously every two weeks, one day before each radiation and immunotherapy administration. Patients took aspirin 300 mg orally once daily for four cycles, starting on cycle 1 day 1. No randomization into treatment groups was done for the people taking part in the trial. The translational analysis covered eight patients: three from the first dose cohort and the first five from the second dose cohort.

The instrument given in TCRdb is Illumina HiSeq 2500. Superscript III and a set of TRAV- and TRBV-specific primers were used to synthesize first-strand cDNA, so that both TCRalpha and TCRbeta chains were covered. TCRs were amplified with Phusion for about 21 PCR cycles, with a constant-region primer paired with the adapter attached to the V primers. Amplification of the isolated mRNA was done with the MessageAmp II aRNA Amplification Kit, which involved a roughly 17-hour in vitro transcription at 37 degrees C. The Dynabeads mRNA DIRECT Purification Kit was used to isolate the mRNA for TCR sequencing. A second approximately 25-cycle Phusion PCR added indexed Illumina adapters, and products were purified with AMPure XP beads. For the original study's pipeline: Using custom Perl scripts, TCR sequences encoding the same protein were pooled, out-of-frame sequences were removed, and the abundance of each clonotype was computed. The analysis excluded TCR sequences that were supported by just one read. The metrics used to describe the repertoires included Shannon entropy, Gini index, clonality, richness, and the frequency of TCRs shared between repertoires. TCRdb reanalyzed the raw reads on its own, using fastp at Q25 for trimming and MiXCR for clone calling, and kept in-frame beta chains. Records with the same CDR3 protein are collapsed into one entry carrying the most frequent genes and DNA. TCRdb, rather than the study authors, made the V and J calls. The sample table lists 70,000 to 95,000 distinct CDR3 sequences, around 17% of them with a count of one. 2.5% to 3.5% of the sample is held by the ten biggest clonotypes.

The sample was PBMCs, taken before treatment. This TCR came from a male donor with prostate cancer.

The sequenced DNA is TGTGCCAGCAGTCCACTCACAGGGGGCGGCTATGGCTACACCTTC. It specifies CASSPLTGGGYGYTF. This sequence uses TRBV12-3 or TRBV12-4 and TRBJ1-2; TRBD1 fits 9 bases in the junction. V is pruned by 5 bases and J by 4 bases, leaving 8 bases of the junction without a gene match. The CDR3 holds 15 amino acids from the cysteine to the phenylalanine. Only the CDR3 DNA stays, 45 bases, in frame from base 1.